These 29 T cell receptor beta chains share one sample of origin, sequenced in a study of neurological immune-mediated disorders. One entry per CDR3 protein, called by TCRdb with MiXCR from the 5' RACE reads. The data contain about 21,000 distinct CDR3 sequences, 17% of them singletons. Sequencing was done on a sample of CD8+ T cells from blood. The source is a woman between 18 and 30 years old with multiple sclerosis.

This clonotype is judged medium-sized. The chain is built from TRBV7-2 and TRBJ2-5; D gene ambiguous. This CDR3 has 15 residues. The germline CDR1 and CDR2 sequences are SGHTA and FQGNSA. V lost 2 bases, J lost 5 bases, and 15 bases lay in between. The CDR3 is CASSLLFAASETQYF. The DNA for the CDR3 is TGTGCCAGCAGCTTACTTTTTGCCGCGTCGGAGACCCAGTACTTC.

At least ten counts were recorded for this clonotype. The CDR3 nucleotides read TGTGCCAGCAGCTTGGGACAGGGCTTCGGAACTAATGAAAAACTGTTTTTT. Protein product: CASSLGQGFGTNEKLFF. The chain links TRBV5-6 to TRBJ1-4, with 7 bases that match TRBD1. The CDR3 consists of 17 residues. Trimming removed 0 bases from V and 1 base from J; junction bases left unmatched: 6. In germline, CDR1 is SGHDT, CDR2 YYEEEE.

This clonotype has ten or more counts. V gene TRBV19 combines with J gene TRBJ1-1; no definite D call. Germline V gene sequence: CDR1 LNHDA, CDR2 SQIVND (reference sequence). V was pared by 3 bases and J by 5 bases, with 7 bases between. This CDR3 has 12 amino acids. In nucleotides, the CDR3 is TGTGCCAGTAGTATCCTGGGAACTGAAGCTTTCTTT. Translated, it gives CASSILGTEAFF.

There are many counts of this clonotype. V usage is TRBV28 and J usage is TRBJ1-4; 7 positions agree with TRBD1. The V segment lost 7 bases and the J segment 7 bases; nucleotides outside the gene matches: 12. The CDR3 runs 15 residues. CDR1 and CDR2 (germline): MDHEN, SYDVKM. The CDR3 protein is CASTRTQGEPEKLFF. For the CDR3, the DNA is TGTGCCAGCACCAGGACGCAGGGGGAACCTGAAAAACTGTTTTTT.

This clonotype came up many times. For the CDR3, the DNA is TGCAGCGCACGGACGAGGGACTATGGCTACACCTTC. This gives the protein CSARTRDYGYTF. The J gene is TRBJ1-2, the V gene TRBV29-1; D is ambiguous. This CDR3 has 12 amino acids. Germline CDR1 SQVTM, CDR2 ANQGSEA. V lost 7 bases, J lost 3 bases, and 12 bases lay in between.

The rearrangement links TRBV20-1 to TRBJ1-6; D perhaps matches TRBD1 (6 bases). Trimming left V 3 bases short and J 10 bases short, with 16 bases between. CDR1 and CDR2 from the germline V gene are DFQATT and SNEGSKA (reference sequence). The CDR3 totals 14 residues. The CDR3 is CSASRGAQGSPLHF. For the CDR3, the DNA is TGCAGTGCTAGCCGGGGGGCGCAGGGGTCACCCCTCCACTTT.

This clonotype appeared many times. The chain carries TRBV10-3 and TRBJ2-5; D gene unclear. Trimming shortened V by 3 bases and J by 2 bases, and 13 bases separated the two germline ends. This CDR3 has 15 amino acids. The germline V gene encodes CDR1 ENHRY and CDR2 SYGVKD. As DNA, the CDR3 is TGTGCCATCAGTGACCCTGGACGGATTCAAGAGACCCAGTACTTC. Translating gives CAISDPGRIQETQYF.

This chain connects TRBV28 to TRBJ2-5, with 7 bases that match TRBD1. V shed 6 bases, J shed 5 bases, and the junction held 12 bases outside the gene matches. The germline V gene has CDR1 MDHEN and CDR2 SYDVKM. This CDR3 comprises 15 residues. CDR3 amino acids: CASSFRSQGQETQYF. For the CDR3, the DNA is TGTGCCAGCAGCTTTAGATCACAGGGGCAGGAGACCCAGTACTTC.

At least ten counts were recorded for this clonotype. The chain is built from TRBV14 and TRBJ1-4; TRBD1 matches at 9 bases. This CDR3 region has 17 residues. In germline, CDR1 is SGHDN, CDR2 FVKESK. The trim removed 0 bases at V and 0 bases at J, leaving 2 bases unmatched. As DNA, the CDR3 is TGTGCCAGCAGCCAAGAATGGACAGGGGCAACTAATGAAAAACTGTTTTTT. As protein: CASSQEWTGATNEKLFF.

In its sample, this clonotype was seen many times. CDR3 DNA: TGCAGTGCTAGAGATACCCGACAGGGGTCTGGGGCCAACGTCCTGACTTTC. Amino acid sequence: CSARDTRQGSGANVLTF. This rearrangement joins TRBV20-1 to TRBJ2-6; 8 bases agree with TRBD1. Unmatched junction bases numbered 5, after V lost 0 bases and J lost 1 base. CDR3 length: 17 amino acids. CDR1 is DFQATT and CDR2 is SNEGSKA in the germline V gene (reference sequence).

By share of the sample, this clonotype is medium-sized. The chain uses TRBV28 and TRBJ1-5; 7 positions match TRBD1. The CDR3 runs 12 residues. The germline V gene has CDR1 MDHEN and CDR2 SYDVKM. J was trimmed by 7 bases and V by 8 bases; bases with no gene match: 5. This CDR3 reads CASLGGSQPQHF. In DNA form, the CDR3 reads TGTGCCAGCTTAGGGGGCAGCCAGCCCCAGCATTTT. Full variable domain (outside the CDR3, taken from reference TRBV28 and TRBJ1-5): DVKVTQSSRYLVKRTGEKVFLECVQDMDHENMFWYRQDPGLGLRLIYFSYDVKMKEKGDIPEGYSVSREKKERFSLILESASTNQTSMYLCASLGGSQPQHFGDGTRLSIL.

Many counts were recorded for this clonotype. The V and J genes are TRBV5-1 and TRBJ2-1, with TRBD1 matching 7 bases. Per germline, CDR1 SGHRS and CDR2 YFSETQ. This CDR3 region has 15 residues. With 1 base clipped from V and 9 bases from J, the junction kept 10 bases outside the gene matches. CDR3 protein: CASSLRIEGGVEQFF. CDR3 nucleotides: TGCGCCAGCAGCTTGCGCATTGAAGGGGGCGTTGAGCAGTTCTTC.

This clonotype has at least ten counts. V usage is TRBV21-1 and J usage is TRBJ1-1. TRBV21-1 is tagged as a pseudogene. The CDR3 contains 15 residues. For the CDR3, the DNA is TGTGCCAGCAGCCCCCACAACCTAACCTGCACTGAAGCTTTCTTT. Translation: CASSPHNLTCTEAFF.

This clonotype has at least ten counts. V is TRBV7-3 and J is TRBJ1-2, with 8 bases that match TRBD1. J lost 4 bases, V lost 1 base, and 14 bases had no gene match. The CDR3 is made up of 18 amino acids. Germline lookup yields CDR1 SGHTA and CDR2 FQGTGA. This chain's CDR3 is CASSLSPVITGGSYGYTF. Written as DNA, the CDR3 is TGTGCCAGCAGCTTAAGCCCCGTCATAACAGGGGGTAGCTATGGCTACACCTTC.

As to this clonotype: This could be a read error, since a much larger clone is one nucleotide away. The chain couples TRBV5-1 to TRBJ2-7; D remains ambiguous. CDR1 is SGHRS and CDR2 is YFSETQ in the germline V gene. This CDR3 is 13 amino acids long. The CDR3 loop reads CAISLDGSYEQYF. CDR3 nucleotide sequence: TGCGCCATCAGCTTAGATGGATCCTACGAGCAGTACTTC.

At least ten counts were recorded for this clonotype. The V and J genes are TRBV10-3 and TRBJ2-7, with 8 nucleotides matching TRBD2. The CDR3 is made up of 18 amino acids. Germline values: CDR1 ENHRY, CDR2 SYGVKD. J lost 4 bases, V lost 0 bases, and 14 bases had no gene match. CDR3 sequence (DNA): TGTGCCATCAGTGAGTCGAACATTGAGCGGGAGTTGGTTTACGAGCAGTACGTC. It codes for CAISESNIERELVYEQYV.

The rearrangement joins TRBV20-1 to TRBJ1-3; tentative D call: TRBD1 (5 bases). The CDR3 length is 15 residues. Between the trimmed V and J ends, which lost 0 bases and 4 bases, there was a span of 13 bases. Germline CDR1 is DFQATT and CDR2 is SNEGSKA (reference sequence). The CDR3 loop reads CSARDLGVSGNTIYF. Written as DNA, the CDR3 is TGCAGTGCTAGAGATTTGGGGGTATCGGGAAACACCATATATTTT.

This clonotype is medium-sized in the sample. This chain links TRBV29-1 with TRBJ2-3, with D possibly being TRBD2 (5 bases). The CDR3 consists of 13 residues. Trimming removed 4 bases at V and 10 bases at J, with 18 bases between. CDR1 SQVTM and CDR2 ANQGSEA come from the germline V gene. The CDR3 nucleotides read TGCAGCGTTGGGGTCAGTGAGGGTTCGGCGCAGTATTTT. Its translation is CSVGVSEGSAQYF.

This clonotype was counted many times. In DNA form, the CDR3 reads TGTGCCAGCAGCTCTACCGGGACAGGGGGGAACTACGAGCAGTACTTC. Translation gives CASSSTGTGGNYEQYF. The rearrangement links TRBV7-8 to TRBJ2-7; 11 nucleotides agree with TRBD1. The CDR3 loop spans 16 amino acids. The junction had 8 bases not matched to a gene; V was cut back by 4 bases and J by 3 bases. Germline CDR1 reads SGHVS; CDR2 reads FQNEAQ.

This clonotype has a count of ten or more. Given a much more abundant clone one base away, this may be a read error. The rearrangement links TRBV3-1 to TRBJ1-2; no definite D call. V lost 2 bases to trimming and J lost 2 bases, with 0 bases between them. Germline V gives CDR1 LGHDT, CDR2 YNNKEL (reference sequence). There are 11 residues in the CDR3. The CDR3 sequence is CASSQNYGYTF. The CDR3 DNA reads TGTGCCAGCAGCCAAAACTATGGCTACACCTTC.

This clonotype was detected many times. The chain combines TRBV5-6 with TRBJ2-7; D may correspond to TRBD1 or TRBD2 (5 bases each). V was pared by 4 bases and J by 2 bases, with 16 bases between. The CDR3 loop spans 15 amino acids. From germline, CDR1 is SGHDT and CDR2 YYEEEE. The CDR3 is CASSTPGTGAYEQYF. In DNA form, the CDR3 reads TGTGCCAGCAGCACCCCCGGGACCGGAGCCTACGAGCAGTACTTC. The full variable domain, with the rest looked up from reference TRBV5-6 and TRBJ2-7, is DAGVTQSPTHLIKTRGQQVTLRCSPKSGHDTVSWYQQALGQGPQFIFQYYEEEERQRGNFPDRFSGHQFPNYSSELNVNALLLGDSALYLCASSTPGTGAYEQYFGPGTRLTVT.

This clonotype was seen ten or more times. This rearrangement joins TRBV6-1 to TRBJ2-3; D unresolved. Trimming pared 5 bases from V and 4 bases from J, leaving 4 bases between. Germline CDR1 MNHNS, CDR2 SASEGT. The CDR3 is 11 amino acids. CDR3 in amino acids: CASSRADTQYF. The CDR3 nucleotides read TGTGCCAGCAGTAGAGCAGATACGCAGTATTTT.

This clonotype came up a few times. The rearrangement links TRBV5-1 to TRBJ2-1, with 9 bases identical to TRBD2. The germline CDR1 and CDR2 sequences are SGHRS and YFSETQ. The CDR3 is made up of 16 amino acids. The V and J ends lost 3 bases and 4 bases, in that order; junction bases with no gene match: 8. CDR3: CASSSSGSGGYNEQFF. CDR3 nucleotides: TGCGCCAGCAGCTCCTCCGGTAGCGGGGGTTACAATGAGCAGTTCTTC.

This clonotype was counted at least ten times. The chain employs TRBV5-1 and TRBJ2-7, with TRBD2 matching 11 bases. CDR3 length: 16 residues. The trim removed 4 bases at V and 3 bases at J, leaving 9 bases unmatched. Looked up from germline, CDR1 is SGHRS and CDR2 is YFSETQ. The CDR3 region is CASSARLAGTLYEQYF. CDR3 nucleotide sequence: TGCGCCAGCAGCGCTCGACTAGCGGGGACCCTCTACGAGCAGTACTTC.

This clonotype was observed a few times. The chain employs TRBV6-5 and TRBJ2-1, with 12 bases aligning to TRBD2. This CDR3 spans 19 amino acids. J gave up 7 bases and V 0 bases, and 13 bases lay outside the gene matches. Germline CDR1 is MNHEY and CDR2 is SVGAGI. The CDR3 bases are TGTGCCAGCAGTTACTCGATGGCTAGCGGGGGGGCCGAAATGAATGAGCAGTTCTTC. Amino acid sequence: CASSYSMASGGAEMNEQFF.

The chain combines TRBV19 with TRBJ2-1, with D possibly being TRBD2 (6 bases). The CDR3 has 16 amino acids. The V gene's germline CDR1 is LNHDA and CDR2 SQIVND (reference sequence). V was trimmed by 5 bases and J by 5 bases, leaving 19 bases between them. The CDR3 region has the DNA TGTGCCAGTAGTGGCCGGGACTGGACTCTCGACAATGAGCAGTTCTTC. Its protein product is CASSGRDWTLDNEQFF.

This clonotype occurred many times. The CDR3 loop is CASSLVSSEYNEQFF. CDR3 in DNA: TGCGCCAGCAGCTTGGTGTCTAGCGAATACAATGAGCAGTTCTTC. This chain connects TRBV5-1 to TRBJ2-1, with D maybe TRBD2 (6 bases). Trimming took off 0 bases at V and 4 bases at J, with 11 bases between the two ends. CDR3 length: 15 amino acids. Germline V gene sequence: CDR1 SGHRS, CDR2 YFSETQ.

This clonotype appeared many times. This sequence joins TRBV7-6 and TRBJ1-4; maybe TRBD1 (6 bases). The germline V gene has CDR1 SGHVS and CDR2 FNYEAQ. V lost 5 bases and J 5 bases, leaving 15 bases between the germline ends. The CDR3 totals 15 residues. The CDR3 coding sequence is TGTGCCAGCAGCAGTCTGGGGGGGCGCAATGAAAAACTGTTTTTT. Its protein is CASSSLGGRNEKLFF.

The sample holds many counts of this clonotype. The rearrangement links TRBV27 to TRBJ1-2; D is perhaps TRBD1 (5 bases). The CDR3 extends over 15 amino acids. Trimming pared 3 bases from V and 4 bases from J, leaving 15 bases between. The V gene's germline CDR1 is MNHEY and CDR2 SMNVEV (reference sequence). CDR3 in amino acids: CASSLYPQEPYGYTF. The CDR3 DNA is TGTGCCAGCAGTTTGTATCCACAGGAGCCCTATGGCTACACCTTC.